This T cell receptor beta chain was captured in a study of blood T cell repertoires in COVID-19. Study information: Samples taken during acute and convalescent COVID-19 were collected in the United States, Italy and Spain. From T cells, B-cell-depleted T cells, or PBMCs came the material, which was cDNA or gDNA.

This clone is a singleton in its sample. Germline V gives CDR1 DFQATT, CDR2 SNEGSKA (reference sequence). With 3 bases removed from V and 3 bases from J, the gap between germline ends came to 13 bases. The CDR3 sequence is 14 residues long. Per the study methods: Amplification of reference gene primers was used by the study to estimate nucleated cell counts. The protocol was immunoSEQ multiplex PCR, while the TCRdb copy is restricted to in-frame clones and leaves out a portion. That table furnishes V, J and clone size, whereas the DNA furnished D and trimming. In the table there are 110,000 or so clones, around 77% of which are singletons.

Sequenced material: peripheral blood. The receptor was derived from a human donor in a cohort sampled during active COVID-19. This chain uses TRBV20-1 with TRBJ2-3, with a possible D match to TRBD2 (6 bases). In DNA, the CDR3 is TGCAGTGCTAGTTCGGGAGTTGGGACAGATACGCAGTATTTT. It specifies CSASSGVGTDTQYF.